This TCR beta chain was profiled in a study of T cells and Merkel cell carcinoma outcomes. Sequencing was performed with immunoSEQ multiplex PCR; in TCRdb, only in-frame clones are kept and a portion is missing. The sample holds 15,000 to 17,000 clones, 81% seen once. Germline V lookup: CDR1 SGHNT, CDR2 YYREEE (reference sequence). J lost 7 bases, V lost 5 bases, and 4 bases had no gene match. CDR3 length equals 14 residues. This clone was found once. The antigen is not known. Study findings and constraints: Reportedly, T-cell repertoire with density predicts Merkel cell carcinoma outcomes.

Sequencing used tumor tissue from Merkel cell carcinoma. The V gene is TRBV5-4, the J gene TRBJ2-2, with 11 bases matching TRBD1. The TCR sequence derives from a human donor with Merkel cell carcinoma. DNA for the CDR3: TGTGCCAGCAGTGGACAGGGGGCTTTCGGGGAGCTGTTTTTT. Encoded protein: CASSGQGAFGELFF.